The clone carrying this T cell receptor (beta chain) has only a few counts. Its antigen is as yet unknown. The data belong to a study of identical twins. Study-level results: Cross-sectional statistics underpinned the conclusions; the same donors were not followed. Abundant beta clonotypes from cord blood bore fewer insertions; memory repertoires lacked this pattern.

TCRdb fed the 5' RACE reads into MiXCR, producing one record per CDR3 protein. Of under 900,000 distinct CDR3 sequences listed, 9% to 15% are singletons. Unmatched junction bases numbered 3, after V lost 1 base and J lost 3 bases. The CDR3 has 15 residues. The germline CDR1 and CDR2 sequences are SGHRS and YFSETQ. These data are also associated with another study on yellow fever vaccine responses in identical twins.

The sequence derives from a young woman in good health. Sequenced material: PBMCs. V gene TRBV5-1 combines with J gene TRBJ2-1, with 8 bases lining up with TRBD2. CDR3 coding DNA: TGCGCCAGCAGCTTGCGGGAGGGGGTCTACAATGAGCAGTTCTTC. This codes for CASSLREGVYNEQFF. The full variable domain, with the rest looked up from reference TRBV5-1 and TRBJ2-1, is KAGVTQTPRYLIKTRGQQVTLSCSPISGHRSVSWYQQTPGQGLQFLFEYFSETQRNKGNFPGRFSGRQFSNSRSEMNVSTLELGDSALYLCASSLREGVYNEQFFGPGTRLTVL.